This T cell receptor beta chain was sequenced in a study of shared clonotypes between healthy human individuals. At the level of the study: The plates for each donor numbered three CD4 naive, three CD4 memory, two CD8 naive and one CD8 memory.

Concerning this clone itself: Its antigen remains unidentified.

The V end was cut by 6 bases, the J end by 0 bases, with 11 bases between. The germline CDR1 and CDR2 sequences are WSHSY and SAAADI. CDR3 length: 14 amino acids. Findings and caveats of the study: Estimated richness values were generally larger in naive subsets than in memory subsets. Generation of non-shared clonotypes was less probable than generation of clonotypes shared by all four donors.

TCRdb's copy holds only in-frame clones and misses some; the assay was immunoSEQ multiplex PCR. The sample contains about 960,000 clones, approximately 80% of which appear only once. Sequencing was carried out using memory CD4+ T cells sorted from blood. Subset described: CD45RA-negative fraction. The chain carries TRBV10-2 and TRBJ2-5; D possibly matches TRBD1 or TRBD2 (6 bases each). The receptor comes from a man younger than 35 in good health. For the CDR3, the DNA is TGCGCCAGCAGGGAGGGACACCACCAAGAGACCCAGTACTTC. It codes for CASREGHHQETQYF.